This T cell receptor (beta chain) originates from a study of identical twins. cDNA molecules carried unique molecular identifiers, and template switching added a universal primer site. One entry per CDR3 protein, called by TCRdb with MiXCR from the 5' RACE reads. The sample lists roughly 350,000 distinct CDR3 sequences, approximately 13% occurring once. Study-wide points: Beta clonotypes that were abundant in cord blood contained fewer insertions, a pattern absent from memory repertoires.

The CDR3 sequence is 16 residues long. Germline CDR1 is SGDLS and CDR2 is YYNGEE. V lost 7 bases and J lost 8; bases outside the gene matches: 17. This clonotype was seen a handful of times. The target antigen is unknown. This sample also appeared in a second study, on yellow fever vaccine responses in identical twins.

The sequence was obtained from a woman aged 18-29 years in good health. V gene TRBV9 combines with J gene TRBJ1-4; 7 nucleotides align to TRBD1. The sequenced material came from CD8+ T cells sorted from blood. DNA of the CDR3: TGTGCCAGCGGAAGACACCCGGGACAGACAAGAGAAAAACTGTTTTTT. This encodes CASGRHPGQTREKLFF.